These 16 T cell receptor beta chains were sequenced from one sample in a study of CD8+CD57+ T cells in acquired aplastic anemia. Genomic DNA constituted the template upon which TCR beta VDJ and CDR3 profiling was performed. TCRdb called the reads again in MiXCR, with one record for every CDR3 protein. In the table there are 270,000 or so distinct CDR3 sequences, 65% to 90% of which are singletons. The sequenced patients had an expansion of CD8+CD57+ cells seen by flow cytometry. The source material was sorted CD4+, CD8+, or CD8+CD57+ T cells (not recorded which) from PBMCs. The receptors here all came from a human donor with aplastic anemia.

The CDR3 nucleotides are TGTGCCAGCAGCGTGCGGGGCCGCCAGGGAGGAAACAAGCAGTTCTTC. Translating it yields CASSVRGRQGGNKQFF. The rearrangement uses TRBV9 and TRBJ2-1; a possible D gene is TRBD2 (6 bases). Trimming left V 2 bases short and J 11 bases short, with 23 bases between. The germline CDR1 and CDR2 sequences are SGDLS and YYNGEE. The CDR3 consists of 16 residues.

As DNA, the CDR3 is TGCAGTGCTAGTGGGCCTCAGGAGACCCAGTACTTC. Its translation: CSASGPQETQYF. This chain joins TRBV20-1 and TRBJ2-5; D remains ambiguous. V lost 3 bases and J 5 bases, leaving 10 bases between the germline ends. This CDR3 has 12 amino acids. The germline gives CDR1 DFQATT, CDR2 SNEGSKA (reference sequence).

Points on this clonotype: The conserved phenylalanine or tryptophan normally closing the CDR3 is absent here, so this likely arose from a read error. Because the CDR3's place on the DNA is in doubt, the DNA is left out and the CDR3 is given as listed by TCRdb. This chain joins TRBV7-9 and TRBJ2-3. Per the germline V gene, CDR1 is SEHNR and CDR2 is FQNEAQ (reference sequence). The CDR3 numbers 13 amino acids, ends counted. CDR3 amino acids: CASSAVAADQHFG.

The rearrangement uses TRBV7-2 and TRBJ1-6; D uncertain. This CDR3 is 16 amino acids long. Germline V gene data show CDR1 as SGHTA and CDR2 as FQGNSA. V was cut by 5 bases and J by 14 bases, with 25 bases left in between. Here the CDR3 reads CASSVDGVSNNQSLHF. CDR3 DNA sequence: TGTGCCAGCAGCGTGGACGGCGTCTCCAATAATCAGTCCCTCCACTTT.

The chain links TRBV7-9 to TRBJ2-7; TRBD2 matches at 9 bases. Germline V lookup: CDR1 SEHNR, CDR2 FQNEAQ (reference sequence). The CDR3 extends over 18 amino acids. The CDR3 nucleotides read TGTGCCAGTAGCTTTCAAAGAAGCGGGGGGAGCGATGCCTACGAGCAGTACGTC. Residues: CASSFQRSGGSDAYEQYV.

As regards this clonotype: Sequence at one end of the junction differs from germline and may be a read error. The CDR3 DNA follows: TGTGCCAGCAGCGGAGTGGGGGCGCCAAACCCTGCCGCTCTCTTT. The encoded protein is CASSGVGAPNPAALF. The rearrangement uses TRBV2 and TRBJ1-5; possibly TRBD1 for D (6 bases). Germline values: CDR1 SNHLY, CDR2 FYNNEI. The CDR3 sequence is 15 residues long.

With respect to this clonotype: An end of the junction does not agree with germline; a read error may underlie this. The chain couples TRBV9 to TRBJ2-3; D possibly corresponds to TRBD2 (6 bases). Germline assignment: CDR1 SGDLS and CDR2 YYNGEE. The CDR3 spans 13 residues. The CDR3 nucleotides are TGTGCCAGCAGCGTAGAAGGGACTCTTACTGAGCAGTTT. This gives the protein CASSVEGTLTEQF.

The genes are TRBV19 and TRBJ1-2; no definite D call. From germline, CDR1 is LNHDA and CDR2 SQIVND (reference sequence). V lost 7 bases and J lost 10, with 22 bases in between. This CDR3 is built from 14 residues. The CDR3 sequence is CASIRAEGFGDYTF. The CDR3 DNA reads TGTGCCAGTATACGGGCCGAGGGCTTTGGAGACTACACCTTC.

A remark on this clonotype: At one end, the junction sequence differs from germline, possibly due to a read error. The rearrangement uses TRBV9 and TRBJ1-2; TRBD1 aligns across 7 bases. The germline V gene has CDR1 SGDLS and CDR2 YYNGEE. The CDR3 is 16 residues long. CDR3 sequence (DNA): TGTGCCAGCACCGTAGGGGGCGCGAACGATGAGCAGTGCTACACCTTC. Residues: CASTVGGANDEQCYTF.

This chain uses TRBV5-1 with TRBJ2-1, with a possible D match to TRBD1 (6 bases). Germline loops: CDR1 SGHRS, CDR2 YFSETQ. Trimming shortened V by 0 bases and J by 11 bases, and 12 bases separated the two germline ends. The length of the CDR3 is 13 residues. Here the CDR3 reads CASSLGQAGKQFF. CDR3 DNA: TGCGCCAGCAGCTTGGGACAGGCGGGCAAGCAGTTCTTC. Looking up the rest from reference TRBV5-1 and TRBJ2-1 gives the full variable domain: KAGVTQTPRYLIKTRGQQVTLSCSPISGHRSVSWYQQTPGQGLQFLFEYFSETQRNKGNFPGRFSGRQFSNSRSEMNVSTLELGDSALYLCASSLGQAGKQFFGPGTRLTVL.

On this clonotype: The CDR3 carries no conserved terminal phenylalanine or tryptophan, so it likely arises from a read error. V is TRBV7-3 and J is TRBJ2-3; D is ambiguous. CDR1 is SGHTA and CDR2 is FQGTGA in the germline V gene. CDR3 length equals 12 residues. DNA of the CDR3: TGTGCCAGCAGCGTAGATTTAGATAGGCAGTATTTA. This gives the protein CASSVDLDRQYL.

This clonotype was seen a few times. A junction boundary mismatches the germline segment, possibly from a read error. This rearrangement joins TRBV7-9 to TRBJ2-3, with TRBD2 as a possible D gene (6 bases). The CDR3 contains 14 residues. Germline lookup yields CDR1 SEHNR and CDR2 FQNEAQ (reference sequence). The CDR3 DNA sequence: TGTGCCAGCAGCTTTGAAAGAAGTGGGGGGACGCAGGAGTTT. It translates to CASSFERSGGTQEF. Together with reference TRBV7-9 and TRBJ2-3, the CDR3 gives the full variable domain: DTGVSQNPRHKITKRGQNVTFRCDPISEHNRLYWYRQTLGQGPEFLTYFQNEAQLEKSRLLSDRFSAERPKGSFSTLEIQRTEQGDSAMYLCASSFERSGGTQEFGPGTRLTVL.

This clonotype was seen once. V and J are TRBV15 and TRBJ2-7; D is perhaps TRBD1 or TRBD2 (5 bases each). This CDR3 is 14 amino acids long. Germline CDR1 is LNHNV and CDR2 is YYDKDF (reference sequence). The ends were cut back, 5 bases at V and 7 bases at J, with 18 bases in the middle. The CDR3 loop is CATSGRGTASEQYF. CDR3 sequence (DNA): TGTGCCACCAGCGGCCGGGGCACAGCCTCGGAGCAGTACTTC.

With respect to this clonotype: Since no conserved phenylalanine or tryptophan closes the CDR3, a read error is the likely cause. Because the CDR3's place on the DNA is in doubt, the DNA is left out and the CDR3 is given as listed by TCRdb. The chain combines TRBV7-8 with TRBJ1-2. Germline V gene data show CDR1 as SGHVS and CDR2 as FQNEAQ. With termini counted, the CDR3 has 13 amino acids. CDR3 sequence reads: CASSLAVGRDYQY.

This clonotype occurred once. V usage is TRBV9 and J usage is TRBJ2-6; D unclear. Germline loops: CDR1 SGDLS, CDR2 YYNGEE. The CDR3 sequence is 17 residues long. Trimming took 0 bases from V and 11 from J, leaving 21 bases between them. The CDR3 bases are TGTGCCAGCAGCGTAGGGACCGCCCGAACTCAGCCCCACGTCCTGACTTTC. Translation gives CASSVGTARTQPHVLTF.

The chain joins TRBV7-9 to TRBJ1-6; D remains ambiguous. Trimming left V 4 bases short and J 10 bases short, with 11 bases between. The CDR3 is made up of 13 amino acids. Germline V gives CDR1 SEHNR, CDR2 FQNEAQ (reference sequence). The CDR3 DNA follows: TGTGCCAGCAGCTCCGACACAGAGTCACCCCTCCACTTT. As protein: CASSSDTESPLHF.